The 27 T cell receptor beta chains given below trace back to one sample, sequenced in a study of cytomegalovirus exposure and HLA in healthy donors. The table came from immunoSEQ multiplex PCR; TCRdb's copy has only in-frame clones and leaves some out. The sample contains 60,000 to 70,000 clones, 80% to 90% of which appear only once. The sequencing sample was made of PBMCs. Receptors were obtained from a woman younger than 30 in good health and CMV-seronegative.

V and J are TRBV4-2 and TRBJ2-1; the match to TRBD2 covers 10 bases. CDR1 and CDR2 (germline): LGHNA, YNFKEQ. V dropped 1 base and J dropped 4; count of bases not matched to a gene: 7. The CDR3 is 17 residues long. The CDR3 DNA sequence: TGTGCCAGCAGCCAAGTGAGCGGGAGGGCCGCTTACAATGAGCAGTTCTTC. Translation: CASSQVSGRAAYNEQFF.

The CDR3 DNA reads as TGTGCCAGCAGTCCCGGCGGGAGGGCCCGGCATGAGCAGTTCTTC. Translation: CASSPGGRARHEQFF. J is TRBJ2-1 and V is TRBV27; TRBD2 aligns across 9 bases. J gave up 8 bases and V 5 bases, and 10 bases lay outside the gene matches. Looked up from germline, CDR1 is MNHEY and CDR2 is SMNVEV (reference sequence). The CDR3 sequence is 15 residues long.

This chain connects TRBV6-5 to TRBJ1-3; D remains ambiguous. Germline CDR1 MNHEY, CDR2 SVGAGI. The CDR3 loop spans 15 amino acids. The V gene lost 2 bases and the J gene lost 0 bases, with 8 bases spanning the gap. In nucleotides, the CDR3 is TGTGCCAGCAGTTACGGAGGATTCTCTGGAAACACCATATATTTT. Translated: CASSYGGFSGNTIYF.

The chain has TRBV28 and TRBJ1-1; the D gene is possibly TRBD1 (5 bases). Germline loops: CDR1 MDHEN, CDR2 SYDVKM. The V and J ends lost 7 bases and 6 bases respectively, with 21 bases between them. CDR3 length: 15 amino acids. The CDR3 spells CASTYPGTGGAEAFF. The CDR3, as DNA: TGTGCCAGCACATACCCGGGGACCGGGGGGGCTGAAGCTTTCTTT.

This rearrangement joins TRBV4-1 to TRBJ1-1; tentative D call: TRBD1 (6 bases). V dropped 0 bases and J dropped 4 bases, with 12 bases sitting between them. CDR1 and CDR2 from the germline V gene are MGHRA and YSYEKL. The length of the CDR3 is 15 residues. Here the CDR3 DNA reads TGCGCCAGCAGCCAAGATCAGACAGGAGGCACTGAAGCTTTCTTT. Translated: CASSQDQTGGTEAFF.

V gene TRBV4-2 combines with J gene TRBJ2-5; TRBD2 matches 7 bases. The CDR3 consists of 18 residues. V dropped 1 base and J dropped 2; count of bases not matched to a gene: 13. The V gene's germline CDR1 is LGHNA and CDR2 YNFKEQ. The CDR3, as DNA: TGTGCCAGCAGCCAAGGAGTCGCGGTAGCGGGCGGACAAGAGACCCAGTACTTC. Translation: CASSQGVAVAGGQETQYF.

The chain has TRBV5-1 and TRBJ2-5; 9 nucleotides align to TRBD1. The assigned J gene may be wrong: the sequence end matches TRBJ2-7 better. The CDR3 extends over 15 amino acids. Per germline, CDR1 SGHRS and CDR2 YFSETQ. The CDR3 is CASSKGQGMSYEQYF. CDR3 nucleotides: TGCGCCAGCAGCAAAGGACAGGGGATGTCCTACGAGCAGTACTTC.

This chain links TRBV19 with TRBJ1-4; 9 nucleotides align to TRBD1. The germline gives CDR1 LNHDA, CDR2 SQIVND (reference sequence). V trimming: 5 bases; J trimming: 7 bases; junction bases outside the gene matches: 8. The CDR3 totals 15 residues. The DNA of the CDR3 is TGTGCCAGTAGTCCTCGACAGGGGGAAAGTGAAAAACTGTTTTTT. Translating it yields CASSPRQGESEKLFF. Supplemented by reference TRBV19 and TRBJ1-4, the full variable domain reads DGGITQSPKYLFRKEGQNVTLSCEQNLNHDAMYWYRQDPGQGLRLIYYSQIVNDFQKGDIAEGYSVSREKKESFPLTVTSAQKNPTAFYLCASSPRQGESEKLFFGSGTQLSVL.

The rearrangement uses TRBV13 and TRBJ2-5; D possibly corresponds to TRBD1 (6 bases). V was cut by 3 bases and J by 3 bases, with 14 bases left in between. The CDR3 has 15 residues. The germline V gene encodes CDR1 PRHDT and CDR2 FYEKMQ (reference sequence). The CDR3 protein is CASSLTPRQEETQYF. CDR3 sequence (DNA): TGTGCCAGCAGCTTGACACCACGACAGGAAGAGACCCAGTACTTC.

This rearrangement joins TRBV4-1 to TRBJ2-2, with TRBD2 as a possible D gene (6 bases). Trimming left V 4 bases short and J 5 bases short, with 23 bases between. Germline V gene data show CDR1 as MGHRA and CDR2 as YSYEKL. This CDR3 region has 18 residues. The CDR3 sequence: CASSLGRGGGPRTGELFF. The DNA for the CDR3 is TGCGCCAGCAGCCTCGGAAGGGGAGGAGGGCCCCGGACCGGGGAGCTGTTTTTT.

This chain connects TRBV5-8 to TRBJ2-1, with D perhaps TRBD2 (6 bases). Trimming stripped 6 bases from V and 3 bases from J, with 16 bases between. The germline gives CDR1 SGHTS, CDR2 YDEGEE. This CDR3 has 15 amino acids. The CDR3 spells CASIGLAIYYNEQFF. The CDR3 DNA is TGTGCCAGCATCGGCCTAGCGATTTACTACAATGAGCAGTTCTTC.

There are a few counts of this clone. The chain is built from TRBV7-9 and TRBJ1-2; D is unresolved. This CDR3 has 14 residues. Trimming cost V 3 bases and J 0 bases, with 8 bases left between them. CDR1 SEHNR and CDR2 FQNEAQ come from the germline V gene (reference sequence). The CDR3 spells CASSFRSSNYGYTF. The DNA of the CDR3 is TGTGCCAGCAGCTTCAGGTCCTCTAACTATGGCTACACCTTC. The full variable domain, with the rest looked up from reference TRBV7-9 and TRBJ1-2, is DTGVSQNPRHKITKRGQNVTFRCDPISEHNRLYWYRQTLGQGPEFLTYFQNEAQLEKSRLLSDRFSAERPKGSFSTLEIQRTEQGDSAMYLCASSFRSSNYGYTFGSGTRLTVV.

The chain combines TRBV7-8 with TRBJ1-2; no clear D. Per the germline V gene, CDR1 is SGHVS and CDR2 is FQNEAQ. V was pared by 4 bases and J by 8 bases, with 17 bases between. The CDR3 totals 14 residues. The CDR3 reads CASSSSSLTRGYTF. CDR3 nucleotides: TGTGCCAGCAGCTCCAGTTCCCTGACGAGGGGCTACACCTTC.

The chain has TRBV4-2 and TRBJ2-1; 9 bases are a match to TRBD2. The CDR3 is made up of 15 amino acids. J gave up 12 bases and V 5 bases, and 14 bases lay outside the gene matches. Germline V gives CDR1 LGHNA, CDR2 YNFKEQ. The DNA of the CDR3 is TGTGCCAGCAGCTCCACCCTCCTAGCGGGGAGTGGGCAGTTCTTC. Translating it yields CASSSTLLAGSGQFF.

The V gene is TRBV19, the J gene TRBJ2-1, with 8 bases identical to TRBD1. V gave up 5 bases and J gave up 10 bases; unmatched junction bases: 19. From germline, CDR1 is LNHDA and CDR2 SQIVND (reference sequence). This CDR3 is 17 amino acids long. The CDR3 region has the DNA TGTGCCAGTAGTCCCCACTCTTCGGACAGGGTATTAAGGGAGCAGTTCTTC. The encoded protein is CASSPHSSDRVLREQFF.

The genes are TRBV18 and TRBJ2-7, with D tentatively TRBD1 (6 bases). V was pared by 0 bases and J by 7 bases, with 16 bases between. CDR1 and CDR2 (germline): KGHSH, LQKENI. This CDR3 is built from 15 residues. CDR3 in DNA: TGTGCCAGCTCACCACCCCACAGGGTCCCAGGGGAGCAGTACTTC. This gives the protein CASSPPHRVPGEQYF.

V gene TRBV5-6 combines with J gene TRBJ1-4; perhaps TRBD1 as D (6 bases). CDR3 size: 15 residues. Germline assignment: CDR1 SGHDT and CDR2 YYEEEE. The V and J ends lost 0 bases and 6 bases respectively, with 12 bases between them. The CDR3 DNA follows: TGTGCCAGCAGCTTGGACAGGGCTCTCGATGAAAAACTGTTTTTT. Its translation: CASSLDRALDEKLFF.

The rearrangement joins TRBV7-9 to TRBJ1-3; D is uncertain. Germline V CDR1 and CDR2: SEHNR, FQNEAQ (reference sequence). V lost 5 bases and J lost 1, with 18 bases in between. The CDR3 sequence is 17 residues long. The CDR3 DNA sequence: TGTGCCAGCAGCGCCCGGTTGCAGGCATATTCTGGAAACACCATATATTTT. This encodes CASSARLQAYSGNTIYF.

This sequence joins TRBV19 and TRBJ2-3; TRBD1 is a possible D gene (6 bases). The V and J ends lost 7 bases and 2 bases respectively, with 10 bases between them. This CDR3 has 13 amino acids. Germline V gives CDR1 LNHDA, CDR2 SQIVND (reference sequence). The CDR3 DNA is TGTGCCAGTAACCAGGGGTACACAGATACGCAGTATTTT. Protein product: CASNQGYTDTQYF.

CDR3 protein: CASSQVAGATYQETQYF. The CDR3 nucleotides are TGTGCCAGCAGCCAAGTGGCGGGGGCCACGTACCAAGAGACCCAGTACTTC. The chain employs TRBV4-2 and TRBJ2-5; D is possibly TRBD2 (7 bases). This CDR3 spans 17 amino acids. Germline V gene lookup returns CDR1 LGHNA and CDR2 YNFKEQ. With 1 base removed from V and 0 bases from J, the gap between germline ends came to 15 bases.

The chain employs TRBV5-1 and TRBJ2-7, with 10 bases matching TRBD2. Germline-derived CDR1 and CDR2 are SGHRS and YFSETQ. This CDR3 is built from 17 residues. V lost 0 bases to trimming and J lost 2 bases; unmatched junction nucleotides: 8. In DNA form, the CDR3 reads TGCGCCAGCAGCTTGGTCTCTAGCGGGAGTCATCCCTACGAGCAGTACTTC. Its protein product is CASSLVSSGSHPYEQYF.

The J gene is TRBJ1-1, the V gene TRBV29-1; a possible D gene is TRBD1 (5 bases). Germline-derived CDR1 and CDR2 are SQVTM and ANQGSEA. The CDR3 consists of 12 residues. The CDR3 loop is CSGLTGLTEAFF. In DNA, the CDR3 is TGCAGTGGGCTAACAGGTCTCACTGAAGCTTTCTTT.

The chain joins TRBV18 to TRBJ2-7; the D gene is possibly TRBD2 (5 bases). Trimming cost V 3 bases and J 5 bases, with 20 bases left between them. Per germline, CDR1 KGHSH and CDR2 LQKENI. The CDR3 consists of 16 residues. The CDR3 bases are TGTGCCAGCTCACCTGACTATCAAGACTTCATCGACGAGCAGTACTTC. Protein sequence: CASSPDYQDFIDEQYF.

The chain couples TRBV7-2 to TRBJ2-7, with TRBD2 matching over 11 bases. The germline V gene encodes CDR1 SGHTA and CDR2 FQGNSA. The ends lost 3 bases at V and 3 bases at J; junction bases unmatched: 1. This CDR3 has 14 amino acids. The CDR3 sequence: CASSFGTSGYEQYF. CDR3 nucleotide sequence: TGTGCCAGCAGCTTCGGGACTAGCGGCTACGAGCAGTACTTC.

The chain links TRBV27 to TRBJ2-3, with 7 bases matching TRBD1. The CDR3 consists of 14 residues. V lost 7 bases to trimming and J lost 0 bases; unmatched junction nucleotides: 4. Germline V gene lookup returns CDR1 MNHEY and CDR2 SMNVEV (reference sequence). In nucleotides, the CDR3 is TGTGCCAGCAAACCGGACAGGAGCACAGATACGCAGTATTTT. Protein product: CASKPDRSTDTQYF.

V and J are TRBV13 and TRBJ2-6; no definite D call. The germline V and J ends were trimmed by 5 bases and 0 bases, with 8 bases remaining between them. Germline CDR1 reads PRHDT; CDR2 reads FYEKMQ (reference sequence). This CDR3 is built from 15 residues. CDR3 coding DNA: TGTGCCAGCAGCGCCTGGAGCTCTGGGGCCAACGTCCTGACTTTC. It specifies CASSAWSSGANVLTF.

This clone has only one observation. J is TRBJ1-4 and V is TRBV2; 8 nucleotides agree with TRBD1. The CDR3 runs 15 residues. With V trimmed by 5 bases and J by 5 bases, 7 bases remained unmatched. Germline loops: CDR1 SNHLY, CDR2 FYNNEI. CDR3 residues: CASSPDRGKNEKLFF. CDR3 nucleotide sequence: TGTGCCAGCAGTCCTGACAGGGGAAAAAATGAAAAACTGTTTTTT.